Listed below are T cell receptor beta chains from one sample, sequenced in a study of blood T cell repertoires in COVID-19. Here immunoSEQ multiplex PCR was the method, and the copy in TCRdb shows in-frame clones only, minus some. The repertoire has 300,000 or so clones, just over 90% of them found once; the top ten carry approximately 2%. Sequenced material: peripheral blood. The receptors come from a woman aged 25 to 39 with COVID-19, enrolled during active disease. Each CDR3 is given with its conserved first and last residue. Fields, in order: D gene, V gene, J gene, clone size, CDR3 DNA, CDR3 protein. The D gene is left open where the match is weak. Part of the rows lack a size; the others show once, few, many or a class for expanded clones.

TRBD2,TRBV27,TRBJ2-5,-,TGTGCCAGCAGTTCGACGGGACTAGCGGGAGTAGAGACCCAGTACTTC,CASSSTGLAGVETQYF
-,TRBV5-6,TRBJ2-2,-,TGTGCCAGCAGCCCCGCAGGGAGGAGATCCACCGGGGAGCTGTTTTTT,CASSPAGRRSTGELFF
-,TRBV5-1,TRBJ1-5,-,TGCGCCAGCAGCTTGACAGGAGACGACGCCCCCCAGCATTTT,CASSLTGDDAPQHF
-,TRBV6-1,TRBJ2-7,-,TGTGCCAGCAGTGAATCGGCTGGGCAGCCATACGAGCAGTACTTC,CASSESAGQPYEQYF
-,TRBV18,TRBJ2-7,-,TGTGCCAGCTCAATGTTTGCGAACTCCTACGAGCAGTACTTC,CASSMFANSYEQYF
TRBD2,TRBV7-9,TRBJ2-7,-,TGTGCCAGCAGCTCTCCGGGACTAGCCTACGAGCAGTACTTC,CASSSPGLAYEQYF
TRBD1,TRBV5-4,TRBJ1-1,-,TGTGCCAGCAGCGCGCGACAGGGAGTGAACACTGAAGCTTTCTTT,CASSARQGVNTEAFF
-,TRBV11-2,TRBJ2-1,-,TGTGCCAGCAGCTCACTTAGGGGGACCAGAGATGAGCAGTTCTTC,CASSSLRGTRDEQFF
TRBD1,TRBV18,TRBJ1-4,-,TGTGCCAGCTCATCGGACAGGGGCAATGAAAAACTGTTTTTT,CASSSDRGNEKLFF
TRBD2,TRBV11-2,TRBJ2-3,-,TGTGCCAGCAGCTTTGGGGGACTAGCGGCCTTAAGCACAGATACGCAGTATTTT,CASSFGGLAALSTDTQYF
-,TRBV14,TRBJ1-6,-,TGTGCCAGCAGCCAAGACTGGGCCGCTAATTCACCCCTCCACTTT,CASSQDWAANSPLHF
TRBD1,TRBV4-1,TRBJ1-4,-,TGCGCCAGCAGCCGAGGACAGGGAGGTGAAAAACTGTTTTTT,CASSRGQGGEKLFF
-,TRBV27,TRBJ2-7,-,TGTGCCAGCAGTTCGGAAGCGGTCGTTGCCTACGAGCAGTACTTC,CASSSEAVVAYEQYF
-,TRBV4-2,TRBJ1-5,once,TGTGCCAGCAGCCAGTGGAGGGATGGCAATCAGCCCCAGCATTTT,CASSQWRDGNQPQHF
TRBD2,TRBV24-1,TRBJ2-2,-,TGTGCCACCAGATCGAGCGGGAGAACCGGGGAGCTGTTTTTT,CATRSSGRTGELFF
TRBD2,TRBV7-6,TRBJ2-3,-,TGTGCCAGCAGCTTATTAGCGGGGAGCACAGATACGCAGTATTTT,CASSLLAGSTDTQYF
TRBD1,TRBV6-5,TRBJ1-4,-,TGTGCCAGCATCAGAGGGAGGCAGGGGACAGGTAGACTGTTTTTT,CASIRGRQGTGRLFF
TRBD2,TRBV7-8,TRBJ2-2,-,TGTGCCAGCAGCCTGCCGGGACTAGCGGGAGATGGGTTTTTT,CASSLPGLAGDGFF
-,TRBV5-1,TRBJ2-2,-,TGCGCCAGCAGCCCAAACTCCGGAGACGGGGAGCTGTTTTTT,CASSPNSGDGELFF
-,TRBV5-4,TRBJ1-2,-,TGTGCCAGCAGCTTGGGAGACTGGGATGGCTACACCTTC,CASSLGDWDGYTF
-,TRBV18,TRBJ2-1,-,TGTGCCAGCTCACCAGCGGACTTTGTAGATGAGCAGTTCTTC,CASSPADFVDEQFF
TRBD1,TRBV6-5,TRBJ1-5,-,TGTGCCAGCAGTTCCGGGACAGGGGAGTCGCCCCAGCATTTT,CASSSGTGESPQHF
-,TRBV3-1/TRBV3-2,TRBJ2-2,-,TGTGCCAGCAGCCAAGATTGGGGACTCACCGGGGAGCTGTTTTTT,CASSQDWGLTGELFF
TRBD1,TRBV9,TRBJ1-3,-,TGTGCCAGCAGCGCCAACCCCGGACAGGGCTCTGGAAACACCATATATTTT,CASSANPGQGSGNTIYF
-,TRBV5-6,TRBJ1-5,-,TGTGCCAGCAGCTTGGGGAGCGGCAATCAGCCCCAGCATTTT,CASSLGSGNQPQHF
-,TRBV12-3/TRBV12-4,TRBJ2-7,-,TGTGCCAGCAGCCCACGGGAGGAGCAGTACTTC,CASSPREEQYF
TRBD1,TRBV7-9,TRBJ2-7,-,TGTGCCAGCAGCCCACGGACAGGGGGGTTATACGAGCAGTACTTC,CASSPRTGGLYEQYF
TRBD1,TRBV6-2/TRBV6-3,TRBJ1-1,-,TGTGCCAGCAGTTATCATCGAAAAACAGGGGGGTACTTATCAGATGAAGCTTTCTTT,CASSYHRKTGGYLSDEAFF
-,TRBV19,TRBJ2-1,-,TGTGCCAGTCAACTAGGGACAAGAAGCTCCTACAATGAGCAGTTCTTC,CASQLGTRSSYNEQFF
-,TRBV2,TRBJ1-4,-,TGTGCCAGCAGGAGCCGGACAGCGCTTAATGAAAAACTGTTTTTT,CASRSRTALNEKLFF
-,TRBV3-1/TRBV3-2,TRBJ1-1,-,TGTGCCAGCAGCCAAGACGGGATGAACACTGAAGCTTTCTTT,CASSQDGMNTEAFF
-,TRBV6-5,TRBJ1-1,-,TGTGCCAGCAGTTCCCTTACAGTGAACACTGAAGCTTTCTTT,CASSSLTVNTEAFF
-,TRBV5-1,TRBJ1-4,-,TGCGCCAGCAGCTTGGCCGGGGGGGCGGCTAATGAAAAACTGTTTTTT,CASSLAGGAANEKLFF
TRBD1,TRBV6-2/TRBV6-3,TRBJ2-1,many,TGTGCCAGCAGTTACTCGACAGGGTACAATGAGCAGTTCTTC,CASSYSTGYNEQFF
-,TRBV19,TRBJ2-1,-,TGTGCCAGTAGTCCTCCAGGGAGGGGGTACAATGAGCAGTTCTTC,CASSPPGRGYNEQFF
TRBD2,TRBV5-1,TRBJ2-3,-,TGCGCCAGCAGCTTGGCCGTAGCGGGAGGTCGGAGCACAGATACGCAGTATTTT,CASSLAVAGGRSTDTQYF
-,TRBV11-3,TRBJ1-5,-,TGTGCCAGCAGCTTAGAACATAACTTCGGACCTGGACAGTTTAATCAGCCCCAGCATTTT,CASSLEHNFGPGQFNQPQHF
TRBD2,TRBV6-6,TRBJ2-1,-,TGTGCCAGCAGTTACCCGGGACTAGGCGACAATGAGCAGTTCTTC,CASSYPGLGDNEQFF
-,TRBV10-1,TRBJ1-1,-,TGCGCCAGCAGTGAGTCTCACAGGGCAACTGAAGCTTTCTTT,CASSESHRATEAFF
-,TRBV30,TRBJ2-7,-,TGTGCCTGGAGTTCCACTTACGAGCAGTACTTC,CAWSSTYEQYF
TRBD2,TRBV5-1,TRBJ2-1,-,TGCGCCAGCAGCTTGACTAGCGGGAGGGCCTCCTACAATGAGCAGTTCTTC,CASSLTSGRASYNEQFF
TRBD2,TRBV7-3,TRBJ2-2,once,TGTGCCAGCAGCTCCACCACGATTAGCGGGGGGAACACCGGGGAGCTGTTTTTT,CASSSTTISGGNTGELFF